This T cell receptor (beta chain) came from a study of T cell clonality in common variable immunodeficiency (dated by TCRdb to the mid-2010s). CVID samples and control samples contributed equivalent amounts of genomic DNA as sequencing input. For every sample, a 60 bp segment covering the rearranged TCRbeta CDR3 region was amplified and then sequenced. The immunoSEQ assay, a bias-corrected multiplex PCR combined with high-throughput sequencing, was used to amplify TCRbeta. As for the original processing: Each unique nucleotide sequence was treated as a clone and annotated with V, D and J genes, copy number and frequency. Sequences were labeled productive if in frame, and non-productive if out of frame or containing stop codons. As previously described, clonality was computed from Shannon's entropy. Mean CDR3 Kyte-Doolittle hydropathy was derived from the predicted amino acid sequences of productive clones. Scaled V gene usage was hierarchically clustered using Manhattan distance and complete linkage with the R hclust function. Sharing of clones by CDR3 amino acid sequence was evaluated through resampling of 12 repertoires per group over 100 rounds. The repertoires were searched for approximately 73 published EBV-specific and some 240 published CMV-specific TCRbeta sequences. A couple of CVID samples yielding fewer than 10,000 sequences were excluded from analysis, leaving some 40 CVID repertoires. The table was pulled from immuneACCESS by TCRdb, which kept in-frame rearrangements only. Such tables lose some clones; where checked, under half of the loss comes from unresolved V genes, and the rest has no known cause. V, J and clone size are taken as reported in that table, and D and trimming were inferred from the DNA itself. The table for this sample records about 15,000 clones. The top ten clonotypes cover 4.9% of the sample.

The study at large found these results: TCRbeta clonality was higher in CVID subjects than in healthy controls (t-test p = 0.018), and the increase was most characteristic of about a third of subjects. CVID subjects shared fewer TCRbeta clones with each other than healthy controls did (p < 0.0001). Even though DNA input was the same, control samples had an average of approximately 82,000 unique sequences each, compared with approximately 32,000 in CVID samples. The authors noted that sequencing repertoires of T cell subpopulations would be needed to clarify what caused the increased clonality in CVID. Reportedly, TCRbeta sequences from CVID had fewer deletions and N-nucleotide insertions, and highly modified clones with 13 or more V deletions were absent from CVID. Patient heterogeneity within the CVID cohort put limits on correlating repertoire features with clinical complications.

V is cut back by 6 bases and J by 2 bases, with 17 bases in the junction unmatched. Taken from the germline V gene (reference sequence), the CDR1 and CDR2 loops are DFQATT and SNEGSKA. The CDR3 spans 18 residues, from the cysteine through the phenylalanine. Part of the CDR3 DNA is given, 45 bases translated from base 1. As regards this clone: The target of this receptor is not known. The read gets to within 3 residues of the CDR3 end, and the germline J gene fills in the rest.

CVID was diagnosed by standard criteria: serum IgG, IgA and/or IgM reduced below normal range, plus specific antibody deficiency. The CVID group comprised some 45 subjects, approximately 15 female and some 30 male, aged roughly 8 to 65 years with a mean age of roughly 36. Both CVID patients and healthy controls were predominantly of Caucasian heritage. All CVID subjects had received replacement immunoglobulin therapy for at least one year at the time of study participation. At blood collection, none of the CVID subjects was ill or on immunomodulatory or immunosuppressive medication. Heparinized peripheral whole blood samples of about 4.5 to 8.5 ml were collected from each donor. TCRbeta CDR3 repertoires were sequenced from genomic DNA of adults with common variable immune deficiency (CVID) and healthy adult controls. Diluted blood was density-centrifuged over Hypaque 1077 or Ficoll-Paque to isolate peripheral blood mononuclear cells. Genomic DNA was obtained from unsorted mononuclear cells using either Qiagen column purification or a centrifugation-based method.

The sequence was obtained from a human donor with common variable immunodeficiency. Sequencing was done on a sample of peripheral blood mononuclear cells. The receptor chain draws on TRBV20-1 and TRBJ2-3, and 10 junctional nucleotides match TRBD2. Incomplete CDR3 DNA: TGCAGTGCCCAAAGGCTAGCGGGAGCGCGGGTATACACAGATACG. This sequence encodes CSAQRLAGARVYTDT. The entire CDR3 is CSAQRLAGARVYTDTQYF.